What follows is one T cell receptor beta chain and its context. This entry comes from a study of shared clonotypes between healthy human individuals. This table comes from immunoSEQ multiplex PCR, and its TCRdb copy is limited to in-frame clones, with some not included. The sample carries roughly 320,000 clones, over 75% recorded once. This CDR3 has 16 amino acids. V was shortened by 0 bases and J by 9 bases, with 18 bases between the two germline ends. In germline, CDR1 is ENHRY, CDR2 SYGVKD. This sequence was found in a man younger than 35 in good health. This chain uses TRBV10-3 with TRBJ1-5; tentative D call: TRBD1 (5 bases). Sequencing used memory CD8+ T cells sorted from blood. Specified subset: CD45RO+ cells pooled with CCR7-negative TemRA cells. The CDR3 protein is CAISESGGGGRGPQHF. The CDR3 region has the DNA TGTGCCATCAGTGAGTCGGGAGGCGGAGGGAGGGGGCCCCAGCATTTT.